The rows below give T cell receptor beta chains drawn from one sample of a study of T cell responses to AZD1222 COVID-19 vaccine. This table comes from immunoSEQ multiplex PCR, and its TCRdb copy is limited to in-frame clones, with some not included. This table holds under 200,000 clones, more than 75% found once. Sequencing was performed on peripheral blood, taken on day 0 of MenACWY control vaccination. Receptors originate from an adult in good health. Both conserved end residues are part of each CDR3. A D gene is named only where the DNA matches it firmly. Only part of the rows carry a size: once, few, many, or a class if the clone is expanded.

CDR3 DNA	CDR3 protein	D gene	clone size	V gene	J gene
TGTGCCAGCAGCTACGCCCCGTTTGGAACTGAAGCTTTCTTT	CASSYAPFGTEAFF	NA	NA	TRBV7-2	TRBJ1-1
TGTGCCAGCAGTGGGACAGAAGTCCCAGAGACCCAGTACTTC	CASSGTEVPETQYF	TRBD1	NA	TRBV28	TRBJ2-5
TGTGCCAGCAGCGCGACCTCGGGACAGGGAGACGTCTACGAGCAGTACTTC	CASSATSGQGDVYEQYF	TRBD1	NA	TRBV7-9	TRBJ2-7
TGTGCCAGCCGGGACAGGGGAGAGACCCAGTACTTC	CASRDRGETQYF	TRBD1	NA	TRBV2	TRBJ2-5
TGCAGTCCGCGTAGCTTCCCCATTCAGTACTTC	CSPRSFPIQYF	NA	NA	TRBV20-1	TRBJ2-4
TGTGCCAGCAGCCTGGGGGTGGGACTTACAGATACGCAGTATTTT	CASSLGVGLTDTQYF	NA	NA	TRBV4-2	TRBJ2-3
TGTGCCAGCAGCCCCTACCGGGCGGGGACCTACGAGCAGTACTTC	CASSPYRAGTYEQYF	NA	once	TRBV7-8	TRBJ2-7
TGCGCCAGCAGGTCACTAGCGGGGGCCAACAATGAGCAGTTCTTC	CASRSLAGANNEQFF	TRBD2	NA	TRBV5-1	TRBJ2-1
TGTGCCAGCAGTTCCCTCGCACAGTTGAACACTGAAGCTTTCTTT	CASSSLAQLNTEAFF	NA	NA	TRBV6-2/TRBV6-3	TRBJ1-1
TGTGCCAGCAGTCGCGGGGGTCCCTACGAGCAGTACTTC	CASSRGGPYEQYF	TRBD2	NA	TRBV28	TRBJ2-7
TGTGCCAGCAGCCCGCCGGGGCAGCCCCAGCATTTT	CASSPPGQPQHF	NA	NA	TRBV7-9	TRBJ1-5
TGTGCCAGCAGTTTCGGCAGAGGAGGAGAAAAACTGTTTTTT	CASSFGRGGEKLFF	NA	NA	TRBV27	TRBJ1-4
TGTGCCAGCAGCAGGTCCGACGGCAATGAGCAGTTCTTC	CASSRSDGNEQFF	NA	NA	TRBV11-3	TRBJ2-1
TGTGCCAGCAGCACCTCAACTAGCTCCTACAATGAGCAGTTCTTC	CASSTSTSSYNEQFF	NA	NA	TRBV9	TRBJ2-1
TGTGCCAGCAGTGAATTCGATGGCAGTGGATGGGGACAGGGGGCTTTCTTT	CASSEFDGSGWGQGAFF	TRBD1	NA	TRBV25-1	TRBJ1-1
TGTGCCAGCAGCACCCAACCGTCAGATACGCAGTATTTT	CASSTQPSDTQYF	NA	NA	TRBV9	TRBJ2-3
TGTGCCAGCAGTGACGAGGGGGGTAGGAATGAGCAGTTCTTC	CASSDEGGRNEQFF	NA	few	TRBV6-4	TRBJ2-1
TGCAGTGCTAGTGACTCCCCCAGCGGGGAGCTGTTTTTT	CSASDSPSGELFF	NA	NA	TRBV20-1	TRBJ2-2
TGCAGTGCTGTTCGTAGCAATGAGCAGTTCTTC	CSAVRSNEQFF	NA	NA	TRBV20-1	TRBJ2-1
TGTGCCAGCAGTTACTCGATTGCTAGCCGACCCTACGAGCAGTACTTC	CASSYSIASRPYEQYF	NA	NA	TRBV6-2/TRBV6-3	TRBJ2-7
TGTGCCAGCAGCGTAGGACTTCAGGACTTCCAGTTCTTC	CASSVGLQDFQFF	NA	NA	TRBV9	TRBJ2-1
TGTGCCAGCAGGGGAATAGCTGGATACAATGAGCAGTTCTTC	CASRGIAGYNEQFF	NA	once	TRBV27	TRBJ2-1
TGTGCCATCAGTGACACGGGACATGGACGGGGCCCTAGCACAGATACGCAGTATTTT	CAISDTGHGRGPSTDTQYF	NA	NA	TRBV10-3	TRBJ2-3
TGTGCCAGTAAAGGGGGGACCTATGGCTACACCTTC	CASKGGTYGYTF	NA	NA	TRBV27	TRBJ1-2